The present entry profiles one T cell receptor (beta chain) with its context. Its target is not known. This sample was included in a study of T cell responses to AZD1222 COVID-19 vaccine. CDR3 length: 13 amino acids. The germline V gene has CDR1 SGHDT and CDR2 YYEEEE. The V and J ends lost 2 bases and 7 bases respectively, with 12 bases between them. Findings and caveats of the study: The study reported that nearly half of spike-specific TCRs target unmutated variant regions. CD4 TCRs linked to vaccination spanned spike, dominating at 160-218 and 743-854. Baseline testing showed seropositivity in only a handful of AZD1222 recipients. Two doses of AZD1222 preceded a rise in Spike-specific TCR breadth and depth.

Method: immunoSEQ multiplex PCR; TCRdb's copy keeps in-frame clones and lacks some. The repertoire holds 160,000 or so clones, with about 85% as singletons. J is TRBJ1-2 and V is TRBV5-6; a weak D match, TRBD1 (6 bases). This sequence originates from an adult who had recovered from COVID-19. Source: peripheral blood, taken after recovery from COVID-19. The chain's CDR3 is CASSFRGLTGYTF. As DNA, the CDR3 is TGTGCCAGCAGCTTCCGGGGGCTTACTGGCTACACCTTC.